The TCR beta chain described here comes from a study of T cells after yellow fever vaccination. Each CDR3 protein is one row after TCRdb ran MiXCR on the 5' RACE reads. The table records 110,000 to 150,000 distinct CDR3 sequences, about 6.2% of them present only once. CDR1 SGHRS and CDR2 YFSETQ come from the germline V gene. V lost 3 bases to trimming and J lost 2 bases, with 11 bases between them. The CDR3 contains 14 residues. This clonotype has ten or more counts. The chain combines TRBV5-1 with TRBJ2-5; TRBD1 is a possible D gene (6 bases). Material: CD4+ T cells sorted from PBMCs, obtained 10 days after the yellow fever booster vaccination. This clonotype originated in a man aged 30-40 years who received the YFV17D yellow fever vaccine. The CDR3 DNA reads as TGCGCCAGCAGCTCGCTAGGACAGCAAGAGACCCAGTACTTC. Its protein is CASSSLGQQETQYF.